This T cell receptor (beta chain) is from a study of cytomegalovirus exposure and HLA in healthy donors (dated by TCRdb to the late 2010s). General notes on the study: An earlier analysis of approximately 550 of the donors reported 250 to 300 Gb of sequence data and 100 million to 140 million unique TCR beta sequences from about 200 million T cells. Roughly 300 gigabases of sequencing data and around 90 million unique TCR sequences made up an early release that covered several hundred HLA-typed donors. Among the 398 genotyped donors, around 81% belonged to the genetic ancestry cluster associated with self-reported Caucasian donors. The study aimed to test whether signatures of past pathogen exposure could be identified by cataloging public T cell receptors. Using immunosequencing, the study profiled T cell repertoires from about 610 subjects and related those repertoires to cytomegalovirus serostatus. Besides the first cohort of hundreds of subjects, a separate validation cohort made up of 95 to 150 different subjects was used. The study combined high-throughput TCR immunosequencing, statistical association of individual TCRs with disease status, and machine learning to predict cytomegalovirus infection status. To study patterns of TCR occurrence, a later analysis re-analyzed previously published TCR beta repertoires from hundreds of donors and added high-resolution HLA genotyping. Rather than using new phenotypic data, the later analysis identified candidate immune exposures from TCR beta sequences and from how often those sequences occurred across donors. To decide whether each TCR beta V gene segment behaved as functional or pseudogenic, an earlier analysis of nearly 600 of the donors relied on high-throughput TCR beta sequencing. Donor age, sex, ethnicity and CMV serostatus were collected together with the repertoire data. A later genetic analysis used genome-wide SNP genotypes for about three fifths of the 666 donors, treating that subset as a discovery cohort. All discovery cohort repertoires had been generated using a single sequencing platform. HLA typing covered class I and class II loci at four-digit resolution. Typing coverage differed by locus: A, B, C, DRB1 and DQB1 were typed in roughly 620-640 donors, DQA1 in roughly 500, DPA1 in 600 to 610, and DPB1 in 472. Four to six DR-DQ haplotypes were handled as single units for association and clustering, since linkage in the cohort was strong. Among 398 genotyped donors of the cohort, an average of approximately 240,000 unique TCR beta nucleotide sequences was sequenced per donor, of which roughly 17% were non-productive. Study-wide conclusions, independent of this receptor: Sequencing depth was assumed to be roughly uniform across donors in the presence/absence analyses, though that assumption may not hold. In a later analysis, HLA-associated TCR beta chains showed more clonal expansion and lower generation probabilities than non-associated chains that were equally common. Linkage disequilibrium might explain the correlated functional status among segregating V segments, but an unknown experimental factor could not be excluded. In a later analysis, the rate of TCR association differed among HLA loci, with DRB1 alleles having the most associated TCRs and HLA-C alleles having the fewest. When HLA alleles, especially DR and DQ, strongly co-occurred, attributing TCR associations to individual alleles was difficult. At a false discovery rate of 0.05, a later analysis linked 16,000 or so TCR beta sequences to specific HLA alleles. The classifier was reported to diagnose cytomegalovirus status with high specificity and sensitivity in both the original and validation cohorts. In a later analysis, several top co-occurrence clusters were reported to appear linked to parvovirus B19, influenza, CMV and Epstein-Barr virus. A further reported finding was that TCR beta sequences accurately predicted the HLA-A and HLA-B alleles for most subjects in the first cohort. Most TCR sequences were observed very rarely across donors, whereas some public TCRs were present in many individuals. In the study, about 150 TCR beta chains were listed as associated with cytomegalovirus. In an earlier analysis of 450 to 750 of the donors, most TCR beta V segments appeared in productive rearrangements about 87% or about 30% of the time, broadly matching IMGT annotations. The sequencing pipeline was judged likely to have produced a cluster of highly shared sequence variants as a technical artifact. Immune exposure information for the cohort was limited to CMV serostatus. The authors suggested that the approach could potentially be extended to other disease states and immunological phenotypes. The 87-base-pair reads could not distinguish some IMGT-functional V segments, including TRBV6-2 and TRBV6-3, so those segments were excluded. Three of the identified cytomegalovirus-associated TCR beta chains were confirmed in vitro to be specific for cytomegalovirus antigens. A later genetic analysis associated a missense DCLRE1C variant with V-gene and J-gene trimming of TCR beta chains, and an independent cohort replicated the association. The cohort was sequenced for TCR beta chains only, and without alpha or paired-chain data the features that could be detected were limited. Because HLA typing was unavailable for some donors at each locus, only the typed subset was used in association tests. Most CMV-associated TCR beta chains appeared to be HLA-restricted in a later analysis, and the HLA associations seemed to be driven largely by CMV exposure. In a later genetic analysis, fewer N-insertions in productive TCRs were reported among donors in an Asian-associated ancestry cluster than the roughly 640-donor mean. Approximately 16 rarely observed V segments, including chromosome 9 orphons, were excluded from the earlier analysis of approximately 600 of the donors because counts were too low.

The cohort comprised 670 or so healthy bone marrow donors. At the time of sampling, all cohort members were nominally healthy, though unrecorded immune exposures were likely present. The donor was CMV seropositive and was included in the group of almost 300 seropositive cohort members. Every donor gave a peripheral blood sample, and the peripheral blood mononuclear cells from that sample were used for TCR beta sequencing. Genomic DNA extraction from the blood cell samples was performed with the Qiagen DNeasy Blood Extraction Kit. Regarding this clone: Its cognate antigen has yet to be identified.

The library was made by the immunoSEQ multiplex PCR assay. For the multiplex PCR, a mixture combining 60 forward primers for TCR Vbeta segments and 13 reverse primers for TCR Jbeta segments was used. Amplification of the CDR3 region of rearranged TCR beta genes was performed with a multiplex PCR assay on genomic DNA. Amplified TCR beta libraries were sequenced as 87-base-pair reads on the Illumina HiSeq System. The published analysis was carried out like this. In a later analysis, some 80 million unique TCR beta chains were counted across the 666 repertoires, and roughly 10 million of these chains were shared by at least two donors. To remove PCR and sequencing errors, raw reads were error-corrected and collapsed into unique sequences using a nearest-neighbor algorithm that merged closely related sequences. CDR3 sequences were aligned to IMGT reference sequences to assign V, D and J gene segments. For a sequence to be retained, a match of at least six nucleotides to both a V gene segment and a J gene segment was required. Rearrangements were called productive when the CDR3 lacked stop codons and stayed in frame with V and J; all others were non-productive. Following IMGT convention, CDR3 was defined as the stretch from the second conserved V-encoded cysteine to the conserved J-encoded phenylalanine. The earlier analysis of 450 to 750 of the donors excluded any sequence lacking an unambiguous match to a single V gene segment. In an earlier analysis of approximately 590 of the donors, V segments were called functional above 56.7% productive rearrangements and were called segregating when the between-donor standard deviation exceeded 5%. A statistical classification framework was built to diagnose cytomegalovirus status from the catalog of TCR beta chain sequences. V and J gene assignment, in a later analysis, came from comparing TCR nucleotide sequences with IMGT/GENE-DB human TR gene sequences. Using the TCRdist pipeline, a later analysis assigned CDR3 sequences along with most-parsimonious VDJ recombination scenarios. In a later analysis, each TCR beta chain was defined by its CDR3 amino acid sequence together with its V-gene family, and reads lacking a unique V-gene family were excluded. To address suspected cross-contamination and a sequencing artifact, a later analysis removed roughly 640 highly shared, low-generation-probability nucleotide sequences. In a later analysis, a clonal expansion index was calculated for each public chain from normalized within-repertoire ranks of inferred template counts. In a later analysis, generation probabilities were computed with a VDJ recombination model fitted to out-of-frame rearrangements, and the resulting probabilities were checked against IGoR. In a later analysis, TCR-TCR, TCR-HLA and TCR-CMV co-occurrence was scored with hypergeometric tests, and a repertoire-size bias correction was applied to TCR pairs. A later analysis estimated false discovery rates by permuting HLA or CMV assignments 20 times. A later analysis grouped co-occurring TCRs with DBSCAN, adding TCRdist sequence similarity when clustering within HLA-allele-positive subsets. Repertoires with fewer than 30,000 or more than 120,000 public chains were left out of co-occurrence clustering, as were four to six repertoires with anomalous nucleotide sharing. This is the immuneACCESS table as TCRdb keeps it, with only in-frame sequences that have V and J called. A part of the clones is gone; compared with another copy, unresolved V genes explain less than half, and the rest is unexplained. The D gene and trimming were derived from the DNA, and the V and J assignments and clone size from that table. The sample table gives 150,000 to 200,000 clones. Of the sample, 0.75% to 0.85% is held by the ten largest clones.

CDR1 and CDR2 are drawn from the germline V gene (reference sequence): SGHAT, FQDESV. From cysteine to phenylalanine, the CDR3 is 14 amino acids long. Only the CDR3 portion is preserved as DNA: 42 bases, with reading frame beginning at the first base. V lost 5 bases and J lost 0 bases; the stretch between them is 10 bases long. Sequencing was carried out using PBMCs. The TCR was taken from a woman between 18 and 29 years old in good health and CMV-seropositive. The rearrangement combines TRBV11-1 with TRBJ2-5; TRBD2 might be the D gene, on 5 matching bases. The DNA is TGTGCCAGCAGCCAGAGCGGCGACCAAGAGACCCAGTACTTC. It encodes CASSQSGDQETQYF.